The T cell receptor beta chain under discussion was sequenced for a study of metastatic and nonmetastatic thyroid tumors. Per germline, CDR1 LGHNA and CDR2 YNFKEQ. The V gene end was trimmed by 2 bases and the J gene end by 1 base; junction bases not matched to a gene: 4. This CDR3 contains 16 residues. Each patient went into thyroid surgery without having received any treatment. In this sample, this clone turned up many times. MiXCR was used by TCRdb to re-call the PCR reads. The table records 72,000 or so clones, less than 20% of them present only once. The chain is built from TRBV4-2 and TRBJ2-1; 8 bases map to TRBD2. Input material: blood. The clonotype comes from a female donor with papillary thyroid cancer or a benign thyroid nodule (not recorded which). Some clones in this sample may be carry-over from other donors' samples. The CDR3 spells CASSQQSGSSYNEQFF. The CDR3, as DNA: TGTGCCAGCAGCCAACAAAGCGGGAGTTCCTACAATGAGCAGTTCTTC.